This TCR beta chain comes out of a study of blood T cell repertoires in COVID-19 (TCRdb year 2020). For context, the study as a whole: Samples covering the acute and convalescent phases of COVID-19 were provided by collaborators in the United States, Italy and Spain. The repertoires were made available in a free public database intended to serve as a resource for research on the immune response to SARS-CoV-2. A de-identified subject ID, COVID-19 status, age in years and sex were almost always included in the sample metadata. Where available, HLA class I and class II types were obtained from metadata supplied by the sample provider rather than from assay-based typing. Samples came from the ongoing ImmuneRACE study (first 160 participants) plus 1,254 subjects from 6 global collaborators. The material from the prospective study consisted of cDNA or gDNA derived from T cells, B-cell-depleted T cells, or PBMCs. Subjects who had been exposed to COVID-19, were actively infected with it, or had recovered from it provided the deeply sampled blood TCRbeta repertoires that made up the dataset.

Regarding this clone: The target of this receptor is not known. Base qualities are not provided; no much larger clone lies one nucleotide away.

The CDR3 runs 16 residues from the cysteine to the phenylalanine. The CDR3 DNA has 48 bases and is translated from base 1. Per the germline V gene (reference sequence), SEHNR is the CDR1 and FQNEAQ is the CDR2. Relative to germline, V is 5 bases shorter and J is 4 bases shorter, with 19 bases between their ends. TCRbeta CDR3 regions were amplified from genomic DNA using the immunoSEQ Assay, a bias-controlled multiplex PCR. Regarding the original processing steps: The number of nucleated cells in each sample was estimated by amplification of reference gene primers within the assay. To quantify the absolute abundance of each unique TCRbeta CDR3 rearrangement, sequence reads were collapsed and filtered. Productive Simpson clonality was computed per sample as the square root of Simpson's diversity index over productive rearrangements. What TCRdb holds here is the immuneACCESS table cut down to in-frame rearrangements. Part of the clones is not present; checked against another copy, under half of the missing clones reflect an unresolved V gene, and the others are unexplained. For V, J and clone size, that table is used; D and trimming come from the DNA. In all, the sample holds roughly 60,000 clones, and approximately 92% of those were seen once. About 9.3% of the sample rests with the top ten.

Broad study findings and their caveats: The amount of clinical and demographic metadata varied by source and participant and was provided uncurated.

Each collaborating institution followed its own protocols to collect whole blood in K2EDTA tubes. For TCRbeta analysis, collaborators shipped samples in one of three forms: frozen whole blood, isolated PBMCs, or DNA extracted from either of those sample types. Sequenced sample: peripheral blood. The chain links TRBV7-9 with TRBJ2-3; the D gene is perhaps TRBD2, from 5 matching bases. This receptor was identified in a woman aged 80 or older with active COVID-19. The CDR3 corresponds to CASSNLLGLAADTQYF. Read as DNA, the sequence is TGTGCCAGCAGCAATCTACTCGGGCTAGCCGCAGATACGCAGTATTTT.